These 17 T cell receptor beta chains were all obtained from the same sample, sequenced in a study of blood T cell repertoires in COVID-19. Assay used: immunoSEQ multiplex PCR; TCRdb lists only in-frame clones, some missing. The table has under 200,000 clones, approximately 80% seen once. The sample taken for sequencing was PBMCs or T cells enriched from blood (not recorded which). The receptors come from a man aged 50 to 60 who had recovered from COVID-19.

The gene calls are TRBV10-3 and TRBJ1-5; 8 bases match TRBD1. Germline V gene sequence: CDR1 ENHRY, CDR2 SYGVKD. V lost 5 bases and J lost 2; bases outside the gene matches: 8. The CDR3 covers 16 residues. The chain's CDR3 is CAISQVDRGGNQPQHF. CDR3 DNA: TGTGCCATCAGTCAAGTCGACAGGGGAGGCAATCAGCCCCAGCATTTT.

The chain joins TRBV7-2 to TRBJ2-6, with D possibly TRBD1 on 6 matching bases. CDR1 and CDR2 (germline): SGHTA, FQGNSA. The germline V and J ends were trimmed by 5 bases and 0 bases, with 17 bases remaining between them. There are 18 residues in the CDR3. In DNA form, the CDR3 reads TGTGCCAGCAGCCCTCAGACAGGCCTTTACTCTGGGGCCAACGTCCTGACTTTC. It is translated as CASSPQTGLYSGANVLTF.

The rearrangement uses TRBV11-2 and TRBJ2-1, with 9 bases aligning to TRBD2. This CDR3 is built from 17 residues. After removal of 3 bases from V and 0 bases from J, the junction contained 6 bases not matched to a gene. Germline lookup yields CDR1 SGHAT and CDR2 FQNNGV. CDR3 region: CASSFGLARSSYNEQFF. CDR3 nucleotide sequence: TGTGCCAGCAGCTTTGGACTAGCGAGGAGCTCCTACAATGAGCAGTTCTTC.

The chain carries TRBV3-1 (or the pseudogene TRBV3-2) and TRBJ2-2; 9 bases map to TRBD1. The trim removed 4 bases at V and 6 bases at J, leaving 6 bases unmatched. This CDR3 is 15 amino acids long. Germline loops: CDR1 LGHDT, CDR2 YNNKEL (reference sequence). The CDR3 sequence: CASSRRDREPGELFF. The CDR3 coding sequence is TGTGCCAGCAGCCGCCGGGACAGGGAACCCGGGGAGCTGTTTTTT.

This chain connects TRBV11-2 to TRBJ1-2, with unresolved D. Germline V lookup: CDR1 SGHAT, CDR2 FQNNGV. Trimming pared 5 bases from V and 8 bases from J, leaving 15 bases between. CDR3 size: 13 residues. The CDR3 sequence: CASSPRDRGGYTF. In DNA, the CDR3 is TGTGCCAGCAGCCCCCGGGATCGAGGGGGCTACACCTTC. Combining the CDR3 with reference TRBV11-2 and TRBJ1-2 gives the whole variable domain EAGVAQSPRYKIIEKRQSVAFWCNPISGHATLYWYQQILGQGPKLLIQFQNNGVVDDSQLPKDRFSAERLKGVDSTLKIQPAKLEDSAVYLCASSPRDRGGYTFGSGTRLTVV.

This clone was observed once. The chain has TRBV11-2 and TRBJ1-1, with D hard to call. Germline V CDR1 and CDR2: SGHAT, FQNNGV. The CDR3 totals 16 residues. Trimming took 0 bases from V and 1 from J, leaving 12 bases between them. The CDR3 DNA reads TGTGCCAGCAGCTTAGACCCGAGGCGTTCGAACACTGAAGCTTTCTTT. Encoded protein: CASSLDPRRSNTEAFF.

This rearrangement joins TRBV12-5 to TRBJ2-3; tentative D call: TRBD2 (5 bases). CDR3 length: 12 residues. V was clipped by 6 bases and J by 3 bases, with 7 bases between them. CDR1 and CDR2 from the germline V gene are LGHNT and FRNRAP. The CDR3 DNA reads TGTGCTAGTGGACAGCGGACAGATACGCAGTATTTT. Amino acids: CASGQRTDTQYF. The entire variable domain, with the rest obtained from reference TRBV12-5 and TRBJ2-3, is as follows: DARVTQTPRHKVTEMGQEVTMRCQPILGHNTVFWYRQTMMQGLELLAYFRNRAPLDDSGMPKDRFSAEMPDATLATLKIQPSEPRDSAVYFCASGQRTDTQYFGPGTRLTVL.

V gene TRBV7-2 combines with J gene TRBJ2-3, with 12 bases matching TRBD2. CDR1 is SGHTA and CDR2 is FQGNSA in the germline V gene. After removal of 1 base from V and 5 bases from J, the junction contained 10 bases not matched to a gene. This CDR3 is built from 18 residues. In DNA form, the CDR3 reads TGTGCCAGCAGCTTAGAGGCTAGCGGGGGGGCTGCTGAAGATACGCAGTATTTT. Amino acid sequence: CASSLEASGGAAEDTQYF.

The chain links TRBV18 to TRBJ2-1; TRBD2 aligns across 9 bases. Germline loops: CDR1 KGHSH, CDR2 LQKENI. V dropped 1 base and J dropped 9; count of bases not matched to a gene: 7. CDR3 length: 15 residues. CDR3 DNA sequence: TGTGCCAGCTCACCACTAGCGGGGGAGGGCGGTGAGCAGTTCTTC. This translates into CASSPLAGEGGEQFF.

CDR3 coding DNA: TGTGCCAGCAGTCCCCTTAAGGGGGGCACAGATACGCAGTATTTT. The encoded protein is CASSPLKGGTDTQYF. The chain has TRBV2 and TRBJ2-3; possible D gene TRBD1, 6 bases. The germline V and J ends were trimmed by 5 bases and 1 base, with 13 bases remaining between them. Germline-derived CDR1 and CDR2 are SNHLY and FYNNEI. The CDR3 is 15 residues long.

The chain employs TRBV2 and TRBJ2-7, with D possibly TRBD2 on 6 matching bases. V was clipped by 8 bases and J by 0 bases, with 11 bases between them. From germline, CDR1 is SNHLY and CDR2 FYNNEI. The CDR3 covers 13 residues. The DNA of the CDR3 is TGTGCCAGCGGTGGGAGGCGCTCCTACGAGCAGTACTTC. Its translation is CASGGRRSYEQYF.

The chain employs TRBV4-3 and TRBJ2-3; TRBD2 matches at 12 bases. The V and J ends lost 5 bases and 5 bases, in that order; junction bases with no gene match: 5. This CDR3 is 15 amino acids long. CDR1 is LGHNA and CDR2 is YSLEER in the germline V gene. Written as DNA, the CDR3 is TGCGCCAGCAGCGGACGACTAGCGGGGGAAGATACGCAGTATTTT. Amino acids: CASSGRLAGEDTQYF.

V gene TRBV10-3 combines with J gene TRBJ1-4; no reliable D call. CDR1 and CDR2 from the germline V gene are ENHRY and SYGVKD. The V end lost 3 bases, the J end lost 0 bases, and 8 bases lay between the germline ends. This CDR3 comprises 15 residues. The CDR3 DNA is TGTGCCATCAGTGAATCGGGAACAACTAATGAAAAACTGTTTTTT. This translates into CAISESGTTNEKLFF.

The rearrangement joins TRBV5-6 to TRBJ1-4; D is possibly TRBD1 (6 bases). The germline V gene encodes CDR1 SGHDT and CDR2 YYEEEE. The V end was cut by 5 bases, the J end by 7 bases, with 15 bases between. The CDR3 sequence is 14 residues long. CDR3 in DNA: TGTGCCAGCAGAAATTATGGGGGCGGTGAAAAACTGTTTTTT. Its protein product is CASRNYGGGEKLFF.

The V call is TRBV6-1, the J call TRBJ2-6, with 7 positions matching TRBD1. Trimming cost V 4 bases and J 0 bases; bases outside gene matches: 15. CDR3 size: 20 residues. Germline CDR1 is MNHNS and CDR2 is SASEGT. CDR3 amino acids: CASSGRVTGVRSSGANVLTF. Here the CDR3 DNA reads TGTGCCAGCAGTGGCAGGGTAACAGGGGTCCGTAGCTCTGGGGCCAACGTCCTGACTTTC.

The rearrangement links TRBV6-4 to TRBJ2-7; tentatively, D is TRBD1 (6 bases). Germline CDR1 MRHNA, CDR2 SNTAGT. The CDR3 spans 13 residues. The ends were cut back, 6 bases at V and 3 bases at J, with 12 bases in the middle. CDR3 amino acids: CASRRTENYEQYF. DNA for the CDR3: TGTGCCAGCAGAAGGACAGAAAACTACGAGCAGTACTTC.

CDR3 nucleotide sequence: TGTGCCAGCGTGACTAGCACAGATACGCAGTATTTT. This encodes CASVTSTDTQYF. The chain recombines TRBV28 with TRBJ2-3, with no clear D. The ends were cut back, 8 bases at V and 0 bases at J, with 6 bases in the middle. Germline-derived CDR1 and CDR2 are MDHEN and SYDVKM. The CDR3 has 12 residues.